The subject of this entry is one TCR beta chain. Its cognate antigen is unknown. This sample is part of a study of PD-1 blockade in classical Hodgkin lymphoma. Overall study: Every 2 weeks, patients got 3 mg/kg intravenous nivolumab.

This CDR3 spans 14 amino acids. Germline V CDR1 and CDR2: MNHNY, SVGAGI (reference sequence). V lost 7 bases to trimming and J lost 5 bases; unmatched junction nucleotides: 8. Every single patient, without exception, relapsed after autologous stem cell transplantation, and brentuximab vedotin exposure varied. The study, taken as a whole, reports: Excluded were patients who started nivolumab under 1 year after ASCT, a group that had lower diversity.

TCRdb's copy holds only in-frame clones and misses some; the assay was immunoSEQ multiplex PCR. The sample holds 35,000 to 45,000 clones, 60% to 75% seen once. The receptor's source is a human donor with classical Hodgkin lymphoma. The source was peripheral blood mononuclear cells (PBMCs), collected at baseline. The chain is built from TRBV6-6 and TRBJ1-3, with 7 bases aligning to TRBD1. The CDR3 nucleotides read TGTGCCAGCAACACCGAGGGACAGAGAAACACCATATATTTT. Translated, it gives CASNTEGQRNTIYF.